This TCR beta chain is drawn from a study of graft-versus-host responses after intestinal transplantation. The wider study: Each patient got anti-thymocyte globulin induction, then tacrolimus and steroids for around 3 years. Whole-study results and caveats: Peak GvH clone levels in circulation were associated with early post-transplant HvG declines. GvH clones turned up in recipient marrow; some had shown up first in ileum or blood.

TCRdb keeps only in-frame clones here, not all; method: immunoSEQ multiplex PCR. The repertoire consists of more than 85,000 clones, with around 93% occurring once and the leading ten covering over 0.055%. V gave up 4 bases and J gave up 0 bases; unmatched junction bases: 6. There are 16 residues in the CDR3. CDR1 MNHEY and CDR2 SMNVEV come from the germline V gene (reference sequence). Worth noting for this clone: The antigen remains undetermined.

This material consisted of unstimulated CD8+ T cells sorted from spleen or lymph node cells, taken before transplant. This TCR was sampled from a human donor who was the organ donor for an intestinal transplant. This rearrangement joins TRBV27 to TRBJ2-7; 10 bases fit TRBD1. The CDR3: CASSSPGQGSSYEQYF. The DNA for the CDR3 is TGTGCCAGCAGTTCCCCGGGACAGGGGTCCTCCTACGAGCAGTACTTC.